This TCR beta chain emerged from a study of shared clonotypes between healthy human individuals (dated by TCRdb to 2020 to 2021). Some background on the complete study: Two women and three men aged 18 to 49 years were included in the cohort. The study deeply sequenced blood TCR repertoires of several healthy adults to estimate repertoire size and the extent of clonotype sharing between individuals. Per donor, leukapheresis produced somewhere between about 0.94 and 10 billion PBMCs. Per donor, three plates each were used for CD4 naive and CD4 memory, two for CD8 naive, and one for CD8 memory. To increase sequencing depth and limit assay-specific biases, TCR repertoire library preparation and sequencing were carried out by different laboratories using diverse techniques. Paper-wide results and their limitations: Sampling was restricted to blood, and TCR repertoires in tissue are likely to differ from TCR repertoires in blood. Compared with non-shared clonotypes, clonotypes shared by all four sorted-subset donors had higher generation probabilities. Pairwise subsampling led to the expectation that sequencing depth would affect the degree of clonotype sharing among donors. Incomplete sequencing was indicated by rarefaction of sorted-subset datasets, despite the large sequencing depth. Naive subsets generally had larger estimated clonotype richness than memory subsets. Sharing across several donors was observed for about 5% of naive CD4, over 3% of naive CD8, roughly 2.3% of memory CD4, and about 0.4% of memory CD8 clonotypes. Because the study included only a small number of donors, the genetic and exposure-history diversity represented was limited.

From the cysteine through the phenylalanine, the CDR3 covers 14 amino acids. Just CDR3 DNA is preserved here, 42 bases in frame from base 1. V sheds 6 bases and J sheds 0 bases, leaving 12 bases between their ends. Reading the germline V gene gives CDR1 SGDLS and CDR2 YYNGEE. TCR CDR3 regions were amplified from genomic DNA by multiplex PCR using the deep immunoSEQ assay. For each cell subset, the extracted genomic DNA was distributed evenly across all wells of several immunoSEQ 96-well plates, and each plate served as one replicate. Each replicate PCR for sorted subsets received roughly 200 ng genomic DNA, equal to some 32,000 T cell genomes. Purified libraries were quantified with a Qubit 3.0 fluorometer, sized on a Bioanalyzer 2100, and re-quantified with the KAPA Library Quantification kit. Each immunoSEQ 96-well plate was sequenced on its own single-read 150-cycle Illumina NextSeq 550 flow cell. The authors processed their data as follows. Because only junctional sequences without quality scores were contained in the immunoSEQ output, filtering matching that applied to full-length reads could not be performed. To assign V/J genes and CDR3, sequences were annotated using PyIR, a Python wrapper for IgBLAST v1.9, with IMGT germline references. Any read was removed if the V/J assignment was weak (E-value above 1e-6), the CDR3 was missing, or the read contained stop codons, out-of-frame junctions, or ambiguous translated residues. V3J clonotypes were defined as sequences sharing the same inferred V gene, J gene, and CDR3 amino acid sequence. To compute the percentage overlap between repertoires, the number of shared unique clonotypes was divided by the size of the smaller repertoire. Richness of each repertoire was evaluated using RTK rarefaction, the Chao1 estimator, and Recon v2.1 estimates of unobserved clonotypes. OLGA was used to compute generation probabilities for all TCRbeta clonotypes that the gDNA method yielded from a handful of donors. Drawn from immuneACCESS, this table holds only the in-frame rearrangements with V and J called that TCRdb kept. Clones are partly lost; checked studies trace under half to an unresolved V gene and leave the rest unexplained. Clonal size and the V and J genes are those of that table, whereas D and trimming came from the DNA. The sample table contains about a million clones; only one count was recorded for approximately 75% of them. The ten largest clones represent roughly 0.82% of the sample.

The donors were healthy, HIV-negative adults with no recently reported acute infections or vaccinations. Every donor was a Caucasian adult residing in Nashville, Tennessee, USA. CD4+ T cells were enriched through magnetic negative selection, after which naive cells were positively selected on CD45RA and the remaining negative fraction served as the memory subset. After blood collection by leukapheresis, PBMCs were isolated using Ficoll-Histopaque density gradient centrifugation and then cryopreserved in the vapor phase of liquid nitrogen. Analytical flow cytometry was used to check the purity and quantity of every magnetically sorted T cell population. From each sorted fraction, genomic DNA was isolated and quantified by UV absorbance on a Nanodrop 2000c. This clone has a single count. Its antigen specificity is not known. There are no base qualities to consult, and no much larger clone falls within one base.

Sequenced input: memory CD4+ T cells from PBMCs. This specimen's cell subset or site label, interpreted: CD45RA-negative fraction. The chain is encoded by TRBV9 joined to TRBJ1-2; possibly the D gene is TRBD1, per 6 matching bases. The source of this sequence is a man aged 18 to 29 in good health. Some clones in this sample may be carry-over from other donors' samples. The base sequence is TGTGCCAGCACCATGACAGGAGCTAACTATGGCTACACCTTC. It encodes CASTMTGANYGYTF.